The 18 T cell receptor beta chains in this list originate from one sample, sequenced in a study of CD8+ T cells in alopecia areata. Sequencing templates came from extracted RNA that was reverse transcribed into cDNA. Measured with immunoSEQ multiplex PCR; TCRdb has only the in-frame clones, and not every one. The profile shows 250,000 or so clones, roughly two thirds of them singletons. Sequencing used CD4+ T cells sorted from blood, obtained at week 0. The receptors shown here come from a human donor with alopecia areata.

This clone has just one count. The gene calls are TRBV5-6 and TRBJ1-1; 7 bases align to TRBD1. CDR1 is SGHDT, CDR2 YYEEEE, per germline. V gave up 5 bases and J gave up 3 bases; unmatched junction bases: 7. The CDR3 totals 14 residues. CDR3 bases: TGTGCCAGCAGTGCACAGGGGAGGGACACTGAAGCTTTCTTT. It translates to CASSAQGRDTEAFF.

The gene calls are TRBV4-2 and TRBJ2-5; D is unresolved. Germline V lookup: CDR1 LGHNA, CDR2 YNFKEQ. The CDR3 length is 12 residues. V dropped 0 bases and J dropped 6 bases, with 5 bases sitting between them. The CDR3 sequence: CASSQEAKTQYF. The CDR3 bases are TGTGCCAGCAGCCAAGAAGCCAAGACCCAGTACTTC.

The J gene is TRBJ2-7, the V gene TRBV6-1; 9 bases are shared with TRBD1. J gave up 2 bases and V 6 bases, and 5 bases lay outside the gene matches. The CDR3 consists of 14 residues. Per the germline V gene, CDR1 is MNHNS and CDR2 is SASEGT. Here the CDR3 DNA reads TGTGCCAGCAGGTCCGGGACAGGGACCTACGAGCAGTACTTC. It codes for CASRSGTGTYEQYF.

The chain recombines TRBV7-6 with TRBJ2-5, with 7 bases that match TRBD2. V trimming: 5 bases; J trimming: 1 base; junction bases outside the gene matches: 10. This CDR3 has 16 amino acids. The germline CDR1 and CDR2 sequences are SGHVS and FNYEAQ. CDR3 in DNA: TGTGCCAGCAGCCCACGGAGGACTAGTCGCCAAGAGACCCAGTACTTC. Amino acid sequence: CASSPRRTSRQETQYF.

The CDR3 DNA sequence: TGTGCCATCAGTGACAGACACAGGATCTCCTACGAGCAGTACTTC. This codes for CAISDRHRISYEQYF. The rearrangement links TRBV10-3 to TRBJ2-7; D might be TRBD1 (5 bases). The length of the CDR3 is 15 residues. V dropped 3 bases and J dropped 0 bases, with 12 bases sitting between them. Germline V lookup: CDR1 ENHRY, CDR2 SYGVKD.

The rearrangement joins TRBV29-1 to TRBJ1-5; D unclear. The length of the CDR3 is 14 residues. Germline V CDR1 and CDR2: SQVTM, ANQGSEA. The V gene lost 4 bases and the J gene lost 0 bases, with 10 bases spanning the gap. The CDR3 is CSVGGVDSNQPQHF. DNA for the CDR3: TGCAGCGTTGGAGGAGTAGATAGCAATCAGCCCCAGCATTTT.

This clone is a singleton in its sample. The V gene is TRBV5-1, the J gene TRBJ2-2, with TRBD1 matching 9 bases. Trimming cost V 2 bases and J 3 bases; bases outside gene matches: 5. The germline V gene encodes CDR1 SGHRS and CDR2 YFSETQ. The CDR3 is made up of 16 amino acids. The DNA of the CDR3 is TGCGCCAGCAGCTTAACAGGGGGCCGAGACACCGGGGAGCTGTTTTTT. Translation gives CASSLTGGRDTGELFF. The full variable domain, with the rest looked up from reference TRBV5-1 and TRBJ2-2, is KAGVTQTPRYLIKTRGQQVTLSCSPISGHRSVSWYQQTPGQGLQFLFEYFSETQRNKGNFPGRFSGRQFSNSRSEMNVSTLELGDSALYLCASSLTGGRDTGELFFGEGSRLTVL.

The chain recombines TRBV18 with TRBJ2-5; maybe TRBD2 (5 bases). The CDR3 runs to 14 residues. Trimming took 8 bases from V and 0 from J, leaving 13 bases between them. Germline V gene sequence: CDR1 KGHSH, CDR2 LQKENI. The CDR3 nucleotides read TGTGCCAGCGCAACCCTCGGGGACCAAGAGACCCAGTACTTC. This codes for CASATLGDQETQYF.

This chain uses TRBV9 with TRBJ1-6; 8 bases are shared with TRBD1. There are 14 residues in the CDR3. From germline, CDR1 is SGDLS and CDR2 YYNGEE. Trimming cost V 0 bases and J 9 bases; bases outside gene matches: 2. The CDR3 bases are TGTGCCAGCAGCGTAGGGACAGGGCTTTCACCCCTCCACTTT. Residues: CASSVGTGLSPLHF.

The chain carries TRBV19 and TRBJ1-4; D gene unclear. The germline V gene has CDR1 LNHDA and CDR2 SQIVND (reference sequence). The CDR3 is 11 amino acids. V was pared by 3 bases and J by 7 bases, with 3 bases between. Here the CDR3 DNA reads TGTGCCAGTAGTATCGGTGAAAAACTGTTTTTT. It is translated as CASSIGEKLFF.

V gene TRBV4-3 combines with J gene TRBJ1-4, with unresolved D. The CDR3 spans 13 residues. Germline-derived CDR1 and CDR2 are LGHNA and YSLEER. V shed 7 bases and J shed 10 bases, with 16 bases lying between them. The CDR3 spells CASTHAGLGKLFF. For the CDR3, the DNA is TGCGCCAGCACCCATGCGGGGTTAGGAAAACTGTTTTTT.

The chain uses TRBV13 and TRBJ2-6, with 11 bases aligning to TRBD1. There are 17 residues in the CDR3. CDR1 PRHDT and CDR2 FYEKMQ come from the germline V gene (reference sequence). V shed 5 bases and J 2 bases; nucleotides not matched to a gene: 5. The DNA for the CDR3 is TGTGCCAGCAGCACCCGGACAGGGGGCGCTGGGGCCAACGTCCTGACTTTC. This translates into CASSTRTGGAGANVLTF.

V is TRBV2 and J is TRBJ2-7, with TRBD2 identical over 12 bases. Germline V gene sequence: CDR1 SNHLY, CDR2 FYNNEI. The CDR3 is made up of 15 amino acids. After removal of 6 bases from V and 4 bases from J, the junction contained 7 bases not matched to a gene. This CDR3 is CASRAELAGGYEQYF. As DNA, the CDR3 is TGTGCCAGCAGGGCAGAACTAGCGGGGGGTTACGAGCAGTACTTC.

This clone was detected only a few times. The rearrangement joins TRBV9 to TRBJ1-4; 7 bases are a match to TRBD1. Per germline, CDR1 SGDLS and CDR2 YYNGEE. The trim removed 4 bases at V and 1 base at J, leaving 4 bases unmatched. The CDR3 sequence is 15 residues long. The CDR3: CASSPRDRTNEKLFF. CDR3 DNA: TGTGCCAGCAGCCCTCGGGACAGAACTAATGAAAAACTGTTTTTT.

This sequence joins TRBV4-3 and TRBJ1-2, with D hard to call. This CDR3 has 13 amino acids. V was trimmed by 1 base and J by 5 bases, leaving 8 bases between them. Germline values: CDR1 LGHNA, CDR2 YSLEER. This chain's CDR3 is CASSQGQGYGYTF. In DNA form, the CDR3 reads TGCGCCAGCAGCCAAGGCCAAGGATATGGCTACACCTTC.

The V and J genes are TRBV19 and TRBJ1-1; D is perhaps TRBD1 (5 bases). The CDR3 loop spans 13 amino acids. Germline assignment: CDR1 LNHDA and CDR2 SQIVND (reference sequence). V was cut by 5 bases and J by 5 bases, with 12 bases left in between. CDR3 sequence (DNA): TGTGCCAGTAGTCCTTTCGGGGGGACTGAAGCTTTCTTT. Its translation is CASSPFGGTEAFF.

This chain joins TRBV29-1 and TRBJ2-5; TRBD1 might be the D (5 bases). Germline loops: CDR1 SQVTM, CDR2 ANQGSEA. This CDR3 is built from 12 residues. CDR3 nucleotides: TGCACCACATCCAGGGAAGGAGAGACCCAGTACTTC. Protein sequence: CTTSREGETQYF.

The chain is built from TRBV7-2 and TRBJ1-2; D uncertain. The CDR3 is made up of 13 amino acids. Looked up from germline, CDR1 is SGHTA and CDR2 is FQGNSA. V lost 3 bases and J 2 bases, leaving 7 bases between the germline ends. CDR3 bases: TGTGCCAGCAGCTTGAAACAGAACTATGGCTACACCTTC. This codes for CASSLKQNYGYTF.